This T cell receptor beta chain was identified during a study of T cells in localized non-small cell lung cancer. Repertoires were generated with immunoSEQ multiplex PCR, while TCRdb's copy carries only in-frame clones and drops some. The sample comprises roughly 90,000 clones, approximately 91% of which are singletons, and roughly 4.3% rests with the top ten. V was pared by 4 bases and J by 6 bases, with 16 bases between. The germline CDR1 and CDR2 sequences are SGHRS and YFSETQ. The CDR3 consists of 15 residues. This chain connects TRBV5-1 to TRBJ1-4; D is unclear. The source of this sequence is a woman between 35 and 70 years old with stage II squamous cell lung carcinoma. This material consisted of PBMCs, taken before any cancer treatment. The CDR3 DNA reads as TGCGCCAGCAGCCGATCCGGGAGCCCCGATGAAAAACTGTTTTTT. Amino acids: CASSRSGSPDEKLFF.